The clone carrying this TCR beta chain was counted between two and nine times. Its antigen is not known. The entry originates in a study of T cells in Graves' hyperthyroidism and ophthalmopathy. The study's findings and limits: Most expanded thyroid clonotypes above 0.001 also appeared in blood.

The germline CDR1 and CDR2 sequences are SQVTM and ANQGSEA. V lost 4 bases and J 1 base, leaving 7 bases between the germline ends. CDR3 length: 13 residues. RNA transcripts were the template for amplifying TCR beta CDR3 regions. HTBI primers drove first-round RT-PCR of the TCR CDR3. TCRdb recomputed calls from the multiplex PCR reads with MiXCR, one row per CDR3 protein. The sample yields 450,000 to 600,000 distinct CDR3 sequences, around 13% seen once. V is TRBV29-1 and J is TRBJ2-2; D gene ambiguous. This TCR came from a woman aged 40 to 49 with Graves' hyperthyroidism. Sequencing was carried out using blood. CDR3 sequence reads: CSVGWRNTGELFF. The CDR3 nucleotides are TGCAGCGTTGGCTGGCGGAACACCGGGGAGCTGTTTTTT.